This TCR beta chain was identified in a study of T cell changes during pregnancy in multiple sclerosis. This clone showed up just once. Using immunoSEQ multiplex PCR, the repertoire was profiled, and TCRdb retains in-frame clones only, with some absent. Here the sample spans tens of thousands of clones, 70% to 90% being singletons. The trim removed 4 bases at V and 7 bases at J, leaving 7 bases unmatched. CDR1 SGHDN and CDR2 FVKESK come from the germline V gene. The CDR3 is 15 amino acids. The sequencing here drew on peripheral blood, taken in the first trimester of pregnancy. The V call is TRBV14, the J call TRBJ1-4; 9 nucleotides agree with TRBD1. This receptor was taken from a female donor with multiple sclerosis, enrolled in a pregnancy study. The CDR3 loop reads CASSRPQGAFEKLFF. CDR3 DNA: TGTGCCAGCAGCCGGCCACAGGGGGCGTTTGAAAAACTGTTTTTT.